These 32 T cell receptor beta chains were all obtained from the same sample, sequenced in a study of T cell responses to AZD1222 COVID-19 vaccine. Clones were sequenced by immunoSEQ multiplex PCR, and TCRdb holds only the in-frame ones, with some missing. The sample gives 89,000 or so clones, 86% of which show up once; around 8.2% is in the top ten. The specimen was peripheral blood, collected on day 0 of AZD1222 vaccination. Receptor source: an adult in good health.

The chain combines TRBV28 with TRBJ1-5, with 7 bases lining up with TRBD1. Germline CDR1 reads MDHEN; CDR2 reads SYDVKM. The CDR3 is 16 amino acids. The V and J ends lost 5 bases and 7 bases, in that order; junction bases with no gene match: 14. The CDR3 is CASSIRTGQGEQPQHF. As DNA, the CDR3 is TGTGCCAGCAGTATACGGACAGGACAAGGTGAGCAGCCCCAGCATTTT.

This chain joins TRBV9 and TRBJ1-3; D is perhaps TRBD1 (5 bases). Trimming left V 0 bases short and J 4 bases short, with 17 bases between. The CDR3 is 17 amino acids. Per the germline V gene, CDR1 is SGDLS and CDR2 is YYNGEE. CDR3 coding DNA: TGTGCCAGCAGCGTAGGAGGGGATCGTTTTTCCGGAAACACCATATATTTT. Protein: CASSVGGDRFSGNTIYF. The variable domain in full, completed from reference TRBV9 and TRBJ1-3, reads DSGVTQTPKHLITATGQRVTLRCSPRSGDLSVYWYQQSLDQGLQFLIQYYNGEERAKGNILERFSAQQFPDLHSELNLSSLELGDSALYFCASSVGGDRFSGNTIYFGEGSWLTVV.

The rearrangement joins TRBV4-1 to TRBJ1-3; D call uncertain. The CDR3 consists of 16 residues. The germline V and J ends were trimmed by 1 base and 0 bases, with 10 bases remaining between them. The germline CDR1 and CDR2 sequences are MGHRA and YSYEKL. The CDR3 DNA reads as TGCGCCAGCAGCCAAGGGGAGCTCCGCTCTGGAAACACCATATATTTT. Translated, it gives CASSQGELRSGNTIYF.

CDR3 sequence reads: CASTIQGEASHF. The CDR3 DNA reads TGTGCCAGCACCATACAGGGAGAGGCCTCTCACTTT. The chain uses TRBV2 and TRBJ1-6; a possible D gene is TRBD1 (6 bases). Germline V lookup: CDR1 SNHLY, CDR2 FYNNEI. Trimming shortened V by 7 bases and J by 19 bases, and 20 bases separated the two germline ends. This CDR3 has 12 amino acids.

The rearrangement links TRBV29-1 to TRBJ2-1; 8 nucleotides align to TRBD1. CDR1 is SQVTM and CDR2 is ANQGSEA in the germline V gene. The CDR3 has 15 residues. V shed 3 bases, J shed 1 base, and the junction held 5 bases outside the gene matches. Here the CDR3 DNA reads TGCAGCGTTGACGGGACAGGCAGGTCCTACAATGAGCAGTTCTTC. This codes for CSVDGTGRSYNEQFF.

DNA for the CDR3: TGTGCCAGCAGCTTAGAGCTAGCGGGCTACTACGAGCAGTACTTC. Translation gives CASSLELAGYYEQYF. V usage is TRBV11-2 and J usage is TRBJ2-7, with TRBD2 matching over 8 bases. The germline CDR1 and CDR2 sequences are SGHAT and FQNNGV. Trimming at V came to 0 bases and at J to 3 bases, leaving 4 bases not matched to a gene. The length of the CDR3 is 15 residues. Full variable domain (rest looked up from reference TRBV11-2 and TRBJ2-7): EAGVAQSPRYKIIEKRQSVAFWCNPISGHATLYWYQQILGQGPKLLIQFQNNGVVDDSQLPKDRFSAERLKGVDSTLKIQPAKLEDSAVYLCASSLELAGYYEQYFGPGTRLTVT.

The chain joins TRBV6-5 to TRBJ1-2, with 7 bases that match TRBD1. The V and J ends lost 6 bases and 3 bases, in that order; junction bases with no gene match: 7. The V gene's germline CDR1 is MNHEY and CDR2 SVGAGI. The CDR3 runs 14 residues. CDR3 sequence reads: CASRHRGLDYGYTF. CDR3 nucleotide sequence: TGTGCCAGCAGGCACAGGGGTCTCGACTATGGCTACACCTTC.

V usage is TRBV5-1 and J usage is TRBJ2-7; the D is unclear. Trimming removed 4 bases from V and 4 bases from J, with 15 bases in between. The germline CDR1 and CDR2 sequences are SGHRS and YFSETQ. The CDR3 is 14 amino acids. In DNA, the CDR3 is TGCGCCAGCAGCCATGATACAGAGAAATACGAGCAGTACTTC. Amino acids: CASSHDTEKYEQYF.

This clone was counted a single time. The chain combines TRBV27 with TRBJ1-1; D possibly corresponds to TRBD1 (6 bases). V lost 5 bases and J lost 5, with 18 bases in between. Germline CDR1 and CDR2: MNHEY and SMNVEV (reference sequence). This CDR3 has 15 amino acids. The CDR3 is CASSLLSGAGTEAFF. The DNA for the CDR3 is TGTGCCAGCAGTCTCCTCTCAGGGGCGGGAACTGAAGCTTTCTTT.

The J gene is TRBJ1-5, the V gene TRBV6-6; D is unresolved. The CDR3 sequence is 12 residues long. Trimming took 7 bases from V and 6 from J, leaving 10 bases between them. Germline-derived CDR1 and CDR2 are MNHNY and SVGAGI (reference sequence). The CDR3 DNA reads TGTGCCAGCACCGCCGGTGGTCAGCCCCAGCATTTT. This translates into CASTAGGQPQHF.

The chain is built from TRBV9 and TRBJ2-5; D unclear. The ends were cut back, 6 bases at V and 1 base at J, with 7 bases in the middle. The CDR3 spans 12 residues. CDR1 is SGDLS, CDR2 YYNGEE, per germline. The CDR3 bases are TGTGCCAGCAAGCAGACCCAAGAGACCCAGTACTTC. Translated: CASKQTQETQYF.

In this sample, this clone turned up a few times. This chain connects TRBV30 to TRBJ1-5; no clear D gene. Germline V lookup: CDR1 GTSNPN, CDR2 SVGIG (reference sequence). Trimming pared 2 bases from V and 4 bases from J, leaving 12 bases between. The CDR3 extends over 14 amino acids. The CDR3 DNA reads TGTGCCTGGAGTCTAAAACAGAAGAATCAGCCCCAGCATTTT. It yields the protein CAWSLKQKNQPQHF.

The rearrangement joins TRBV14 to TRBJ2-3; D possibly corresponds to TRBD1 (7 bases). V lost 0 bases to trimming and J lost 6 bases, with 16 bases between them. The CDR3 has 16 residues. Germline values: CDR1 SGHDN, CDR2 FVKESK. The CDR3 nucleotides are TGTGCCAGCAGCCAAGAGACAGGGAGGCTTTGGGATACGCAGTATTTT. This codes for CASSQETGRLWDTQYF. Full variable domain (remainder filled in from reference TRBV14 and TRBJ2-3): EAGVTQFPSHSVIEKGQTVTLRCDPISGHDNLYWYRRVMGKEIKFLLHFVKESKQDESGMPNNRFLAERTGGTYSTLKVQPAELEDSGVYFCASSQETGRLWDTQYFGPGTRLTVL.

The rearrangement links TRBV10-1 to TRBJ2-3; TRBD1 agrees at 8 bases. Per the germline V gene, CDR1 is WNHNN and CDR2 is SYGVQD (reference sequence). This CDR3 comprises 15 residues. V lost 6 bases, J lost 5 bases, and 10 bases stayed unmatched. The CDR3 DNA is TGCGCCAGCAGCCTGACAGGGGATAAGATAGATACGCAGTATTTT. Translated: CASSLTGDKIDTQYF.

The rearrangement links TRBV6-5 to TRBJ2-7, with D perhaps matching TRBD1 (5 bases). V gave up 6 bases and J gave up 5 bases, with 17 bases separating them. CDR3 length equals 14 residues. Germline V gene data show CDR1 as MNHEY and CDR2 as SVGAGI. DNA of the CDR3: TGTGCCAGCAGCCCCAGGGCGATCTTGAACGAGCAGTACTTC. It yields the protein CASSPRAILNEQYF.

This chain's CDR3 is CASSYSARKTDTQYF. CDR3 nucleotide sequence: TGTGCCAGCAGTTACTCGGCTAGGAAGACAGATACGCAGTATTTT. This sequence joins TRBV6-6 and TRBJ2-3, with D hard to call. The CDR3 runs to 15 residues. The V gene lost 0 bases and the J gene lost 3 bases, with 10 bases spanning the gap. Germline V gene sequence: CDR1 MNHNY, CDR2 SVGAGI (reference sequence).

This CDR3 is CASSIGSTEGETQYF. CDR3 coding DNA: TGTGCCAGTAGTATAGGGTCTACCGAAGGCGAGACCCAGTACTTC. The J gene is TRBJ2-5, the V gene TRBV19; no clear D. Germline CDR1 reads LNHDA; CDR2 reads SQIVND (reference sequence). This CDR3 region has 15 residues. V gave up 1 base and J gave up 5 bases, with 14 bases separating them.

This chain joins TRBV7-3 and TRBJ2-2; 12 nucleotides align to TRBD2. Germline V gives CDR1 SGHTA, CDR2 FQGTGA. The junction had 10 bases not matched to a gene; V was cut back by 5 bases and J by 3 bases. CDR3 length: 18 residues. The CDR3 here is CASSPNLAGGPDTGELFF. In nucleotides, the CDR3 is TGTGCCAGCAGCCCGAACCTAGCGGGAGGGCCCGACACCGGGGAGCTGTTTTTT.

The V gene is TRBV7-9, the J gene TRBJ2-7; 10 bases are shared with TRBD1. V dropped 2 bases and J dropped 5; count of bases not matched to a gene: 9. The CDR3 spans 16 residues. In germline, CDR1 is SEHNR, CDR2 FQNEAQ (reference sequence). CDR3 sequence: CASSLSGDRGLHEQYF. CDR3 nucleotide sequence: TGTGCCAGCAGCTTAAGCGGGGACAGGGGTCTCCACGAGCAGTACTTC.

This chain connects TRBV27 to TRBJ1-1; possibly TRBD1 for D (5 bases). V was trimmed by 6 bases and J by 7 bases, leaving 18 bases between them. Per germline, CDR1 MNHEY and CDR2 SMNVEV (reference sequence). The CDR3 is made up of 14 amino acids. CDR3 region: CASRSGKAQGEAFF. CDR3 sequence (DNA): TGTGCCAGCAGATCTGGGAAGGCTCAGGGTGAAGCTTTCTTT.

CDR3 loop: CASSSPGGQETQYF. Here the CDR3 DNA reads TGTGCCAGCAGCTCCCCCGGGGGCCAAGAGACCCAGTACTTC. The genes are TRBV5-6 and TRBJ2-5, with TRBD2 as a possible D gene (6 bases). The CDR3 is made up of 14 amino acids. Trimming cost V 3 bases and J 1 base, with 10 bases left between them. Per the germline V gene, CDR1 is SGHDT and CDR2 is YYEEEE.

This chain uses TRBV28 with TRBJ2-1; the match to TRBD2 covers 11 bases. V was pared by 5 bases and J by 4 bases, with 4 bases of the junction left unmatched. The CDR3 sequence is 15 residues long. In germline, CDR1 is MDHEN, CDR2 SYDVKM. The CDR3 region has the DNA TGTGCCAGCAGTCTTAGCGGGAGGGCGTACAATGAGCAGTTCTTC. As protein: CASSLSGRAYNEQFF. The full variable domain, rest sourced from reference TRBV28 and TRBJ2-1, is DVKVTQSSRYLVKRTGEKVFLECVQDMDHENMFWYRQDPGLGLRLIYFSYDVKMKEKGDIPEGYSVSREKKERFSLILESASTNQTSMYLCASSLSGRAYNEQFFGPGTRLTVL.

This clone was detected once. The J gene is TRBJ1-3, the V gene TRBV3-1 (or the pseudogene TRBV3-2); tentative D call: TRBD1 (6 bases). V dropped 4 bases and J dropped 2 bases, with 12 bases sitting between them. In germline, CDR1 is LGHDT, CDR2 YNNKEL (reference sequence). CDR3 length: 15 residues. The CDR3 sequence: CASSLLGGAGNTIYF. The CDR3 bases are TGTGCCAGCAGCCTTTTAGGGGGGGCTGGAAACACCATATATTTT.

V is TRBV6-5 and J is TRBJ2-1; maybe TRBD2 (6 bases). Germline loops: CDR1 MNHEY, CDR2 SVGAGI. Trimming shortened V by 6 bases and J by 8 bases, and 20 bases separated the two germline ends. The CDR3 length is 15 residues. CDR3 in DNA: TGTGCCAGCAGCCCCGGGATGGGGACTTACGATGAGCAGTTCTTC. This translates into CASSPGMGTYDEQFF.

CDR3 coding DNA: TGTGCCAGCAGCCTAGCCGGGACCACCACTTGGGAGCAGTACTTC. As protein: CASSLAGTTTWEQYF. This sequence joins TRBV28 and TRBJ2-7, with D perhaps assigned TRBD1 or TRBD2 (5 bases each). Germline CDR1 is MDHEN and CDR2 is SYDVKM. Trimming removed 6 bases from V and 7 bases from J, with 22 bases in between. The CDR3 sequence is 15 residues long.

This chain links TRBV5-1 with TRBJ2-2; tentatively, D is TRBD1 (6 bases). V was clipped by 4 bases and J by 5 bases, with 12 bases between them. CDR1 SGHRS and CDR2 YFSETQ come from the germline V gene. The CDR3 covers 14 residues. The CDR3 region is CASSTHRETGELFF. The CDR3 region has the DNA TGCGCCAGCAGCACCCACAGGGAAACCGGGGAGCTGTTTTTT.

CDR3 bases: TGTGCCAGCACCGGGGAAAGGAACACCGGGGAGCTGTTTTTT. Translation gives CASTGERNTGELFF. The chain joins TRBV6-5 to TRBJ2-2, with D possibly being TRBD2 (5 bases). This CDR3 comprises 14 residues. Germline V gene data show CDR1 as MNHEY and CDR2 as SVGAGI. V lost 7 bases, J lost 1 base, and 10 bases lay in between.

This clone was found a few times. The CDR3 DNA follows: TGTGCCAGCAGCTTAGAAACAGGGGGCGCATCAGATACGCAGTATTTT. Residues: CASSLETGGASDTQYF. This chain links TRBV11-2 with TRBJ2-3, with 9 bases matching TRBD1. J was trimmed by 4 bases and V by 0 bases; bases with no gene match: 5. The length of the CDR3 is 16 residues. Germline CDR1 reads SGHAT; CDR2 reads FQNNGV.

The rearrangement links TRBV5-4 to TRBJ1-1; tentative D call: TRBD1 (5 bases). V dropped 2 bases and J dropped 1 base, with 9 bases sitting between them. This CDR3 contains 14 residues. Germline V gene sequence: CDR1 SGHNT, CDR2 YYREEE (reference sequence). CDR3 residues: CASSFGQGNTEAFF. The CDR3 DNA sequence: TGTGCCAGCAGCTTCGGTCAGGGGAACACTGAAGCTTTCTTT.

This sequence joins TRBV28 and TRBJ1-2; 8 nucleotides align to TRBD1. The germline gives CDR1 MDHEN, CDR2 SYDVKM. J lost 8 bases, V lost 7 bases, and 9 bases had no gene match. The CDR3 runs to 13 residues. The CDR3 loop is CASTVQGVEGYTF. In DNA, the CDR3 is TGTGCCAGCACCGTACAGGGGGTGGAAGGCTACACCTTC.

In DNA, the CDR3 is TGTGCCAGCAGCCCTGGACAGGGTAATTCACCCCTCCACTTT. It translates to CASSPGQGNSPLHF. This sequence joins TRBV28 and TRBJ1-6; 8 nucleotides align to TRBD1. The CDR3 has 14 residues. Germline CDR1 and CDR2: MDHEN and SYDVKM. The V segment lost 6 bases and the J segment 6 bases; nucleotides outside the gene matches: 4.

This sequence joins TRBV6-5 and TRBJ2-2; 7 bases are a match to TRBD2. J was trimmed by 7 bases and V by 6 bases; bases with no gene match: 11. Germline values: CDR1 MNHEY, CDR2 SVGAGI. CDR3 length equals 15 residues. CDR3 sequence: CASSQGRVGGGELFF. CDR3 DNA sequence: TGTGCCAGCAGCCAAGGGAGGGTTGGTGGCGGGGAGCTGTTTTTT.